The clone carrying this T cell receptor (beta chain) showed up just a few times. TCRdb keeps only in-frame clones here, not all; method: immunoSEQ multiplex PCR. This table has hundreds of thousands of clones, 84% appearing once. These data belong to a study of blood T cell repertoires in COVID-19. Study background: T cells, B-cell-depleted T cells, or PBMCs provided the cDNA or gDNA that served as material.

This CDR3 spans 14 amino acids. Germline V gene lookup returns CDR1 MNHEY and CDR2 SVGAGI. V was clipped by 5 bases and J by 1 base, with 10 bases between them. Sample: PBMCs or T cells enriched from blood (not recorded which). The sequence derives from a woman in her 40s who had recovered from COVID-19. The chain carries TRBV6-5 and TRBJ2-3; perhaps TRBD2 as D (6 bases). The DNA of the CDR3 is TGTGCCAGCAGTCAGCCGGGGGGCACAGATACGCAGTATTTT. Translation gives CASSQPGGTDTQYF.